These 21 T cell receptor beta chains share one sample of origin, sequenced in a study of early T cells in non-severe SARS-CoV-2 infection. TCRdb used MiXCR to reprocess the 5' RACE reads, holding one entry per CDR3 protein. The sample carries roughly 100,000 distinct CDR3 sequences, roughly 15% recorded once. Sequencing input: whole blood. All receptors come from an adult who was a healthcare worker with PCR-confirmed SARS-CoV-2 infection or an uninfected control (not recorded which).

The table lists this clonotype with many counts. This rearrangement joins TRBV5-4 to TRBJ2-3; weak D call: TRBD2 (6 bases). The CDR3 sequence is 14 residues long. Germline CDR1 and CDR2: SGHNT and YYREEE (reference sequence). V was trimmed by 4 bases and J by 4 bases, leaving 13 bases between them. CDR3 amino acids: CASSRGTRPDTQYF. In DNA, the CDR3 is TGTGCCAGCAGCCGCGGGACTCGCCCAGATACGCAGTATTTT.

This clonotype appeared many times. The V and J genes are TRBV12-2 and TRBJ2-2; the table's TRBD2 call for D was not verified on the DNA. TRBV12-2 is annotated as a pseudogene. The CDR3 extends over 16 amino acids. The CDR3 bases are TGTGCAAGTCGCCCAAGGACTAGCGGGAACACCGGGGAGCTGTTTTTT. Translated: CASRPRTSGNTGELFF.

There are many counts of this clonotype. This chain joins TRBV18 and TRBJ1-1; D is uncertain. Per the germline V gene, CDR1 is KGHSH and CDR2 is LQKENI. Trimming left V 3 bases short and J 1 base short, with 12 bases between. The CDR3 has 15 amino acids. CDR3 protein: CASSPSVQQNTEAFF. The CDR3 region has the DNA TGTGCCAGCTCACCTTCCGTACAGCAGAACACTGAAGCTTTCTTT.

This clonotype was seen a handful of times. The rearrangement uses TRBV20-1 and TRBJ2-7; 7 nucleotides line up with TRBD1. The CDR3 runs 12 residues. Germline CDR1 DFQATT, CDR2 SNEGSKA (reference sequence). The trim removed 6 bases at V and 6 bases at J, leaving 8 bases unmatched. CDR3 sequence reads: CSARQGFAEQYF. The DNA for the CDR3 is TGCAGTGCCAGACAGGGTTTCGCCGAGCAGTACTTC.

The chain links TRBV29-1 to TRBJ1-2; perhaps TRBD1 as D (6 bases). The CDR3 contains 11 residues. From germline, CDR1 is SQVTM and CDR2 ANQGSEA. The CDR3 bases are TGCGGATCGGACAGTAACTATGGCTACACCTTC. Protein sequence: CGSDSNYGYTF.

In this sample, this clonotype turned up a few times. The chain uses TRBV19 and TRBJ2-3, with D perhaps given as TRBD1 or TRBD2 (5 bases each). The CDR3 sequence is 14 residues long. Deletions cut 6 bases from V and 4 bases from J, with 14 bases between. Germline V CDR1 and CDR2: LNHDA, SQIVND (reference sequence). DNA of the CDR3: TGTGCCAGTAGATCCAGGTCGGGGCCAGATACGCAGTATTTT. Encoded protein: CASRSRSGPDTQYF.

In this sample, this clonotype turned up many times. This chain links TRBV30 with TRBJ1-5; 11 positions match TRBD1. The junction had 4 bases not matched to a gene; V was cut back by 7 bases and J by 5 bases. Germline V gene data show CDR1 as GTSNPN and CDR2 as SVGIG (reference sequence). This CDR3 contains 13 residues. The CDR3 bases are TGTGCCTCCGGGACAGGGGGTGATCAGCCCCAGCATTTT. This gives the protein CASGTGGDQPQHF.

This clonotype turned up a few times. CDR3 residues: CASSQGLLYGYTF. Here the CDR3 DNA reads TGTGCCAGCAGCCAGGGACTCTTGTATGGCTACACCTTC. The chain couples TRBV9 to TRBJ1-2; possible D gene TRBD1, 5 bases. This CDR3 region has 13 residues. Trimming stripped 4 bases from V and 5 bases from J, with 12 bases between. From germline, CDR1 is SGDLS and CDR2 YYNGEE.

This clonotype was seen just once. This clone may be a read error of a much larger clone one base away. The rearrangement uses TRBV27 and TRBJ2-1; D call uncertain. Germline CDR1 reads MNHEY; CDR2 reads SMNVEV (reference sequence). The ends were cut back, 3 bases at V and 3 bases at J, with 0 bases in the middle. This CDR3 region has 11 residues. The CDR3 loop reads CASSFYNEQFF. CDR3 coding DNA: TGTGCCAGCAGTTTCTACAATGAGCAGTTCTTC.

This clonotype occurred a few times. The rearrangement links TRBV25-1 to TRBJ2-3; D gene uncertain. The germline gives CDR1 MGHDK, CDR2 SYGVNS. This CDR3 has 13 residues. Trimming removed 7 bases at V and 0 bases at J, with 8 bases between. CDR3 nucleotides: TGTGCCAGCAACGGCGCGAGCACAGATACGCAGTATTTT. This codes for CASNGASTDTQYF.

This rearrangement joins TRBV12-3 or TRBV12-4 to TRBJ1-2; D not resolved. This CDR3 comprises 15 residues. V was clipped by 2 bases and J by 1 base, with 11 bases between them. CDR3 DNA: TGTGCCAGCAGTTTAAGGAGGCCCGTTAACTATGGCTACACCTTC. Encoded protein: CASSLRRPVNYGYTF.

Only a few counts were recorded for this clonotype. The chain combines TRBV28 with TRBJ2-7; no firm D call. This CDR3 is built from 12 residues. The V and J ends lost 4 bases and 12 bases respectively, with 16 bases between them. Germline CDR1 reads MDHEN; CDR2 reads SYDVKM. The CDR3: CASSSPPGRWYF. CDR3 in DNA: TGTGCCAGCAGTTCTCCCCCTGGCAGGTGGTACTTC. Supplemented by reference TRBV28 and TRBJ2-7, the full variable domain reads DVKVTQSSRYLVKRTGEKVFLECVQDMDHENMFWYRQDPGLGLRLIYFSYDVKMKEKGDIPEGYSVSREKKERFSLILESASTNQTSMYLCASSSPPGRWYFGPGTRLTVT.

This clonotype was detected ten times or more. The V call is TRBV10-1, the J call TRBJ2-6; no reliable D call. Germline values: CDR1 WNHNN, CDR2 SYGVQD (reference sequence). Trimming took 1 base from V and 0 from J, leaving 4 bases between them. CDR3 size: 15 residues. CDR3: CASSEFDSGANVLTF. CDR3 coding DNA: TGCGCCAGCAGTGAGTTCGACTCTGGGGCCAACGTCCTGACTTTC.

This clonotype was seen more than once but under ten times. The chain carries TRBV7-8 and TRBJ1-1, with D unresolved. Trimming cost V 3 bases and J 3 bases, with 11 bases left between them. Germline V gives CDR1 SGHVS, CDR2 FQNEAQ. This CDR3 spans 14 amino acids. CDR3 in DNA: TGTGCCAGCAGCTTTACAGATCTAGACACTGAAGCTTTCTTT. Translating it yields CASSFTDLDTEAFF.

This clonotype was recorded many times. This chain links TRBV28 with TRBJ2-3; D is perhaps TRBD1 or TRBD2 (5 bases each). Germline values: CDR1 MDHEN, CDR2 SYDVKM. This CDR3 is built from 15 residues. Deletions cut 5 bases from V and 0 bases from J, with 12 bases between. CDR3 loop: CASSPGTASTDTQYF. The CDR3 DNA reads TGTGCCAGCAGTCCCGGGACCGCTAGCACAGATACGCAGTATTTT.

This clonotype was picked up a small number of times. The V and J genes are TRBV27 and TRBJ2-4; TRBD1 matches at 8 bases. After removal of 6 bases from V and 1 base from J, the junction contained 14 bases not matched to a gene. CDR1 MNHEY and CDR2 SMNVEV come from the germline V gene (reference sequence). The CDR3 loop spans 18 amino acids. The CDR3 reads CASSPGPGGVKAKNIQYF. The CDR3 DNA is TGTGCCAGCAGCCCTGGCCCAGGGGGCGTGAAGGCCAAAAACATTCAGTACTTC.

This chain links TRBV12-3 or TRBV12-4 with TRBJ1-2; no clear D. The germline V and J ends were trimmed by 1 base and 8 bases, with 8 bases remaining between them. This CDR3 contains 12 residues. The DNA of the CDR3 is TGTGCCAGCAGTTTAGAGACTAACGGCTACACCTTC. Encoded protein: CASSLETNGYTF.

V usage is TRBV5-5 and J usage is TRBJ1-1; D remains unclear. The V and J ends lost 2 bases and 5 bases respectively, with 10 bases between them. CDR1 and CDR2 from the germline V gene are SGHKS and YYEKEE (reference sequence). This CDR3 contains 13 residues. CDR3 nucleotides: TGTGCCAGCAGCTTCCGGCTGGGAACTGAAGCTTTCTTT. Its translation: CASSFRLGTEAFF. The variable domain in full, with the rest retrieved from reference TRBV5-5 and TRBJ1-1, is DAGVTQSPTHLIKTRGQQVTLRCSPISGHKSVSWYQQVLGQGPQFIFQYYEKEERGRGNFPDRFSARQFPNYSSELNVNALLLGDSALYLCASSFRLGTEAFFGQGTRLTVV.

This clonotype was found a few times. The chain recombines TRBV5-1 with TRBJ2-7, with unresolved D. The CDR3 contains 13 residues. Germline CDR1 SGHRS, CDR2 YFSETQ. V lost 5 bases and J 6 bases, leaving 15 bases between the germline ends. CDR3 DNA sequence: TGCGCCAGCAGTTCAACCTCCTCGGGCGAGCAGTACTTC. Translating gives CASSSTSSGEQYF.

This clonotype was detected a few times. The CDR3 sequence is CASSVSSGVYNEQFF. The CDR3, as DNA: TGTGCCAGCAGCGTCTCTAGCGGGGTCTACAATGAGCAGTTCTTC. V gene TRBV7-3 combines with J gene TRBJ2-1; 9 nucleotides line up with TRBD2. The CDR3 has 15 amino acids. The junction had 5 bases not matched to a gene; V was cut back by 5 bases and J by 3 bases. From germline, CDR1 is SGHTA and CDR2 FQGTGA.

The J gene is TRBJ2-7, the V gene TRBV11-2; D gene uncertain. V lost 0 bases, J lost 2 bases, and 11 bases lay in between. The CDR3 loop spans 15 amino acids. Germline V gene lookup returns CDR1 SGHAT and CDR2 FQNNGV. The CDR3 DNA sequence: TGTGCCAGCAGCTTAGAGGTATGGCACCCCTACGAGCAGTACTTC. It encodes CASSLEVWHPYEQYF. Full variable domain (remainder filled in from reference TRBV11-2 and TRBJ2-7): EAGVAQSPRYKIIEKRQSVAFWCNPISGHATLYWYQQILGQGPKLLIQFQNNGVVDDSQLPKDRFSAERLKGVDSTLKIQPAKLEDSAVYLCASSLEVWHPYEQYFGPGTRLTVT.